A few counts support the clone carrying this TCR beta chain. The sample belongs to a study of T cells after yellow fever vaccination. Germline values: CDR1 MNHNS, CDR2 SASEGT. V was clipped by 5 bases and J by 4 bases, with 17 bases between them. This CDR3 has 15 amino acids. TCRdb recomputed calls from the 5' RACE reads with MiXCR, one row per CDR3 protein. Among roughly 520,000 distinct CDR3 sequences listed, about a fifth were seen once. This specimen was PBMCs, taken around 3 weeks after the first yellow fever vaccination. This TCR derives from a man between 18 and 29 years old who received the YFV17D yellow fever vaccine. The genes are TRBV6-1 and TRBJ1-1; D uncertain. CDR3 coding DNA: TGTGCCAGCAGTCCGTACCAGGTCACGGCCACTGAAGCTTTCTTT. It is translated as CASSPYQVTATEAFF.